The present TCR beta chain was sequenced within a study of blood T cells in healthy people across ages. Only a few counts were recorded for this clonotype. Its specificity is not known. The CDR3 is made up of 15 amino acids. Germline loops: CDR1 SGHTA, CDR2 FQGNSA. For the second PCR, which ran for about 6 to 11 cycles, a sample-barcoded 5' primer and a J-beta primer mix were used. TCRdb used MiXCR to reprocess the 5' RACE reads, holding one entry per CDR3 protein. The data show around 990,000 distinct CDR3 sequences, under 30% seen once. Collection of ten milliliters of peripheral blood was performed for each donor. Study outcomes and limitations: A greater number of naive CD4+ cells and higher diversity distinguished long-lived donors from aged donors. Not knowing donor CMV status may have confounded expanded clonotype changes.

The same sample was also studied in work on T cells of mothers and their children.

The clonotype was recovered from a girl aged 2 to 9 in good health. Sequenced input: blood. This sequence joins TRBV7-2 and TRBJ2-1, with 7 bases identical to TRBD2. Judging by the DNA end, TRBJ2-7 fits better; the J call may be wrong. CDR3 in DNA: TGTGCCAGCAGCTTGGTGACGGCTAGCGGCATTGAGCAGTACTTC. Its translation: CASSLVTASGIEQYF.